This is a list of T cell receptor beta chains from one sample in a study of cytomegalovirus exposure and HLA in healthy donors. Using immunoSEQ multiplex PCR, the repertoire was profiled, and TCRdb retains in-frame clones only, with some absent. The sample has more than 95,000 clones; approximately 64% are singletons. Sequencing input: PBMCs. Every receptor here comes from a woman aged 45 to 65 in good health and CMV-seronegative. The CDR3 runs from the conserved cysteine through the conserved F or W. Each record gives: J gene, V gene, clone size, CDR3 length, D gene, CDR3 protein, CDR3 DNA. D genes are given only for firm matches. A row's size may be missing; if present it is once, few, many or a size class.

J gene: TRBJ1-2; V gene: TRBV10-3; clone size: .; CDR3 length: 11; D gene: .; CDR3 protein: CATQDSYGYTF; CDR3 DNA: TGTGCCACCCAGGACAGCTATGGCTACACCTTC
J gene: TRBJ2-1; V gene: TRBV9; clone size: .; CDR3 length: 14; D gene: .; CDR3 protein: CASSVDPAGEGKFF; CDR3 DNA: TGTGCCAGCAGCGTAGACCCCGCAGGGGAGGGGAAGTTCTTC
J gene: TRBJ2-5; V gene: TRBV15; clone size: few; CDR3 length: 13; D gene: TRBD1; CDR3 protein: CATSKWDRGTQYF; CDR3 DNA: TGTGCCACCAGCAAGTGGGACAGGGGGACCCAGTACTTC
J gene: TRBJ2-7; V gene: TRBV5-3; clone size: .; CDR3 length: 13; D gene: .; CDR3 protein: CARSLGAVYEQYF; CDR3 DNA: TGTGCCAGAAGCTTGGGGGCAGTCTACGAGCAGTACTTC
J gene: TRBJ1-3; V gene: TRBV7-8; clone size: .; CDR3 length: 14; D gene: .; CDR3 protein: CASSLDEWGRTIYF; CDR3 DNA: TGTGCCAGCAGCTTAGATGAATGGGGGCGCACCATATATTTT
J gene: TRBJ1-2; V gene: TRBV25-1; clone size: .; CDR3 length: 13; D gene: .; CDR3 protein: CASSEGGSYGYTF; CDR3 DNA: TGTGCCAGCAGTGAAGGGGGGTCCTATGGCTACACCTTC
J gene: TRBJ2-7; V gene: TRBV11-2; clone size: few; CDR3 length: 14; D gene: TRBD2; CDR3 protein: CASSRDYQSYEQYF; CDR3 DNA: TGTGCCAGCAGCCGGGACTACCAGAGCTACGAGCAGTACTTC
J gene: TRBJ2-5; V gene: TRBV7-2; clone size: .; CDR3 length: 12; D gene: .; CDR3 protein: CASSFPRGAQYF; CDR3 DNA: TGTGCCAGCAGCTTTCCCCGCGGGGCCCAGTACTTC
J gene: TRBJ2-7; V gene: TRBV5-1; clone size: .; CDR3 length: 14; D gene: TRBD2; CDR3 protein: CASSLAPGLNEQYF; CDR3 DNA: TGCGCCAGCAGCTTGGCCCCGGGACTAAACGAGCAGTACTTC
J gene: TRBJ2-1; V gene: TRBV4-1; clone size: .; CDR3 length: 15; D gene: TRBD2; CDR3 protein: CASSQGGLAGGVKFF; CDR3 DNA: TGCGCCAGCAGCCAAGGGGGACTAGCGGGAGGGGTTAAGTTCTTC
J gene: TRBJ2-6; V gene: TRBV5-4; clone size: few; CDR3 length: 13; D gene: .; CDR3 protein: CASSFWGGNVLTF; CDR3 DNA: TGTGCCAGCAGCTTCTGGGGAGGCAACGTCCTGACTTTC
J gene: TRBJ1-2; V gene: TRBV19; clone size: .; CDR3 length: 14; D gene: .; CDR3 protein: CATPRGGSDYGYTF; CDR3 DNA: TGTGCCACCCCAAGAGGCGGCAGCGACTATGGCTACACCTTC
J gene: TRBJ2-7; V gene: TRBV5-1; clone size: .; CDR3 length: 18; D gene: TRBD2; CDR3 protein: CASSLVASGGGYSYEQYF; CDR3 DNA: TGCGCCAGCAGCTTGGTTGCTAGCGGGGGGGGGTACTCCTACGAGCAGTACTTC
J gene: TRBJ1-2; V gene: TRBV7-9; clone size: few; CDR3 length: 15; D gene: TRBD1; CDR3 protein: CASSLAPTGGRGYTF; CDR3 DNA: TGTGCCAGCAGCTTAGCTCCCACAGGGGGTCGAGGCTACACCTTC
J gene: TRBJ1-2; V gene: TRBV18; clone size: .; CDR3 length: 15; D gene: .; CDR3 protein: CASSPPERQILGYTF; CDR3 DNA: TGTGCCAGCTCACCACCGGAACGACAGATATTAGGCTACACCTTC
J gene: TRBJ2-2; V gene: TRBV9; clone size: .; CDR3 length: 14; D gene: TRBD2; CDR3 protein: CASSAGTSTGELFF; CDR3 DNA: TGTGCCAGCAGCGCTGGGACTAGCACCGGGGAGCTGTTTTTT
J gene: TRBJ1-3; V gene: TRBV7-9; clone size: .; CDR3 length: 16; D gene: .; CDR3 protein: CASSLVVRYSGNTIYF; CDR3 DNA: TGTGCCAGCAGCTTAGTCGTGAGGTATTCTGGAAACACCATATATTTT
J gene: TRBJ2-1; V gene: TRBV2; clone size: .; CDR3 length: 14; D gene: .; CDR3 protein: CASLSGISYNEQFF; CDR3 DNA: TGTGCCAGTCTTAGCGGTATCTCCTACAATGAGCAGTTCTTC
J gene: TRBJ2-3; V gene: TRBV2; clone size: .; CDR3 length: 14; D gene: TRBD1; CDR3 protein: CASSAQGVTDTQYF; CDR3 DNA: TGTGCCAGCAGTGCACAGGGGGTAACAGATACGCAGTATTTT
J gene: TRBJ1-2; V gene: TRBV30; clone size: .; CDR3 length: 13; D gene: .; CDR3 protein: CAWSVQGSRGYTF; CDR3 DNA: TGTGCCTGGAGTGTCCAGGGATCGCGTGGCTACACCTTC
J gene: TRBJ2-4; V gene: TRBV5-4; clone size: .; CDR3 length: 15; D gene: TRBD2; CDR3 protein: CASSSIAGEFSIQYF; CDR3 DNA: TGTGCCAGCAGCTCTATAGCGGGAGAATTTTCCATTCAGTACTTC
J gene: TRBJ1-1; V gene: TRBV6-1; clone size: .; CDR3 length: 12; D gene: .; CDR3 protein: CASSDLLDEAFF; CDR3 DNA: TGTGCCAGCAGTGATCTACTCGATGAAGCTTTCTTT
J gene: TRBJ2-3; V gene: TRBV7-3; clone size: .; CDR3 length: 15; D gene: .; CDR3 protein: CASSLHDRHTDTQYF; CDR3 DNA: TGTGCCAGCAGCTTACACGACAGACACACAGATACGCAGTATTTT
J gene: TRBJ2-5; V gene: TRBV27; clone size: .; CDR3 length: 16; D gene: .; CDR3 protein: CASSSGPTWADETQYF; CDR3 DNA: TGTGCCAGCAGTTCAGGGCCTACATGGGCTGATGAGACCCAGTACTTC
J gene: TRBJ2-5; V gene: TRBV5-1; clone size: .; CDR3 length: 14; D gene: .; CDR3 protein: CASSLGEARETQYF; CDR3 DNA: TGCGCCAGCAGCTTGGGAGAGGCAAGAGAGACCCAGTACTTC
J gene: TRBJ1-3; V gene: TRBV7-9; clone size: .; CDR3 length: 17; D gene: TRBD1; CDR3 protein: CASSGGGTGVSGNTIYF; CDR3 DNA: TGTGCCAGCAGCGGGGGGGGGACAGGGGTCTCTGGAAACACCATATATTTT
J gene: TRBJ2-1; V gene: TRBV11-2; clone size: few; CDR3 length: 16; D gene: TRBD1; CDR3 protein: CASSSQVRTGVNEQFF; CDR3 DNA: TGTGCCAGCAGCTCCCAAGTCCGGACAGGGGTCAATGAGCAGTTCTTC
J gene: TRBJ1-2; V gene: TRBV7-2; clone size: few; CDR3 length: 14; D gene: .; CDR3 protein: CASSLGGRNYGYTF; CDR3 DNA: TGTGCCAGCAGCTTAGGCGGGAGAAACTATGGCTACACCTTC
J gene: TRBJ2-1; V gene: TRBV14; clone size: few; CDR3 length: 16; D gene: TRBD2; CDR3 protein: CASSPPSGGRRNEQFF; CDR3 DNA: TGTGCCAGCAGCCCCCCTTCGGGGGGTAGGCGCAATGAGCAGTTCTTC
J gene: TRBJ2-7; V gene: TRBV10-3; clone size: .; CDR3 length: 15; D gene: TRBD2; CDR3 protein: CAISVGLALTYEQYF; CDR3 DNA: TGTGCCATCAGTGTCGGACTAGCCCTTACCTACGAGCAGTACTTC
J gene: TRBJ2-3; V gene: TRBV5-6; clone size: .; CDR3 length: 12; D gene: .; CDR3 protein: CASSPNTDTQYF; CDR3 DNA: TGTGCCAGCAGCCCCAACACAGATACGCAGTATTTT